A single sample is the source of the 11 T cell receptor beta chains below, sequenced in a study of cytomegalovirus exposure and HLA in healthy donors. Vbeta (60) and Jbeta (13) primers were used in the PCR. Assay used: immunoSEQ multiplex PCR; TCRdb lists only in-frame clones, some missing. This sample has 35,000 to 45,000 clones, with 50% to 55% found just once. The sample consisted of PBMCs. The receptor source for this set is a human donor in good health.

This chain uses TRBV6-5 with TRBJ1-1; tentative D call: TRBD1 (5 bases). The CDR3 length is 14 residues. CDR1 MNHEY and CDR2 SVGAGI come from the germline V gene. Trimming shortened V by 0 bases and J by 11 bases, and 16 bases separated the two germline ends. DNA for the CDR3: TGTGCCAGCAGTTACTCGTATCTGGACACCTCGGCTTTCTTT. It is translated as CASSYSYLDTSAFF.

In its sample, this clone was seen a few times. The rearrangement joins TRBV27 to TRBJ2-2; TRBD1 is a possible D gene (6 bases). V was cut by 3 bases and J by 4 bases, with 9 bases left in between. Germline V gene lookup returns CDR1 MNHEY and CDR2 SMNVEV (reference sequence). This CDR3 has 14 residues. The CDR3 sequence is CASSLDSLTGELFF. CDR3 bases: TGTGCCAGCAGTTTGGACAGCCTCACCGGGGAGCTGTTTTTT.

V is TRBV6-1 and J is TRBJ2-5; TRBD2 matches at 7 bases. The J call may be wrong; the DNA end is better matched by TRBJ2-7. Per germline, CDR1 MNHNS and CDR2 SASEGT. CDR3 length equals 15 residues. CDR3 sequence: CASSEVGLRAHEQYF. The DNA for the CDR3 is TGTGCCAGCAGTGAAGTGGGACTACGCGCGCACGAGCAGTACTTC.

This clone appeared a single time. The chain's CDR3 is CASSQSGGGYTEAFF. The DNA of the CDR3 is TGCGCCAGCAGCCAATCGGGGGGTGGGTACACTGAAGCTTTCTTT. The chain joins TRBV5-1 to TRBJ1-1, with D perhaps TRBD1 (5 bases). Trimming removed 4 bases from V and 3 bases from J, with 16 bases in between. The CDR3 extends over 15 amino acids. Germline V gives CDR1 SGHRS, CDR2 YFSETQ.

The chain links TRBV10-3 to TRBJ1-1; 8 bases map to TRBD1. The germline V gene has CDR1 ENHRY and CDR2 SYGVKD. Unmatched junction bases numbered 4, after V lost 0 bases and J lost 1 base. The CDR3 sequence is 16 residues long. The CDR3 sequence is CAISESGTGWNTEAFF. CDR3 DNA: TGTGCCATCAGTGAGTCGGGGACAGGATGGAACACTGAAGCTTTCTTT.

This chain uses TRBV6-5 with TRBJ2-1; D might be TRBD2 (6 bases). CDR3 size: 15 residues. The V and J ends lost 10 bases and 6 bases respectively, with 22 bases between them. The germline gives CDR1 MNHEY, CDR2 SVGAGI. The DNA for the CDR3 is TGTGCCACCTACGATAGCGGAGGGGCTGCCAATGAGCAGTTCTTC. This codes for CATYDSGGAANEQFF.

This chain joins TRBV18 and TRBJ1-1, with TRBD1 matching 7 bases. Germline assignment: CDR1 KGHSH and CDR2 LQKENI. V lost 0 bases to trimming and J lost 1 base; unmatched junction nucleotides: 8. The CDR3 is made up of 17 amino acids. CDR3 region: CASSPPGGGFRNTEAFF. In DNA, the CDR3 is TGTGCCAGCTCACCACCAGGGGGCGGTTTTCGGAACACTGAAGCTTTCTTT.

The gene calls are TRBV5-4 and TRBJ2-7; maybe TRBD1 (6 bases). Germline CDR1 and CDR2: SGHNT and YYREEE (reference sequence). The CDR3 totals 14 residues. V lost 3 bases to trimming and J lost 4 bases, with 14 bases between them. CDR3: CASSWGRGSYEQYF. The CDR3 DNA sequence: TGTGCCAGCAGCTGGGGGCGTGGGTCTTACGAGCAGTACTTC.

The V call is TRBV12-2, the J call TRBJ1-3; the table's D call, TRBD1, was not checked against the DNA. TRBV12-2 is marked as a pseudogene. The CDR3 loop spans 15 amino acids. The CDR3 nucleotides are TGTGCAAGTCGCTTAGAAGGGGCACTTGGAAACACCATATATTTT. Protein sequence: CASRLEGALGNTIYF.

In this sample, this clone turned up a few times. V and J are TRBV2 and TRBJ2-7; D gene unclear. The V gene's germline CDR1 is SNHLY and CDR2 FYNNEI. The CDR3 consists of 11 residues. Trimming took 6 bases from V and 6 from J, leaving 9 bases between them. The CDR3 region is CASSLRSEQYF. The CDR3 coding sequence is TGTGCCAGCAGCCTTCGGAGCGAGCAGTACTTC.

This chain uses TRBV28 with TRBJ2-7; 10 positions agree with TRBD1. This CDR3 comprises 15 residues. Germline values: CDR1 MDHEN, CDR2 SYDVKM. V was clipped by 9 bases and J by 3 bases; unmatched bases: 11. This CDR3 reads CASYTPGTGVYEQYF. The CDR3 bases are TGTGCCAGTTATACACCGGGGACAGGGGTCTACGAGCAGTACTTC.